This T cell receptor beta chain comes out of a study of shared clonotypes between healthy human individuals. Findings and limits, study-wide: A small donor pool kept down the genetic and exposure-history diversity that was represented. Tissues were not sampled, only blood, and their repertoires likely differ.

To note about this clone: Its specificity is unknown.

Trimming left V 2 bases short and J 8 bases short, with 9 bases between. The CDR3 contains 13 residues. The authors sequenced unsorted PBMC DNA on ten immunoSEQ deep assay plates. Sequencing used immunoSEQ multiplex PCR; TCRdb keeps in-frame clones, though not all of them. The sample contains about 470,000 clones, about 85% of which appear only once. There were no recent acute infections or vaccinations among the donors, who were healthy HIV-negative adults. The genes are TRBV23-1 and TRBJ1-4; no reliable D call. TRBV23-1 is classed as an ORF, of uncertain function. The clonotype originates from a woman aged 35 to 49 in good health. Some clones in this sample may be carry-over from other donors' samples. Source material: PBMCs. For the CDR3, the DNA is TGCGCCAGCAGTCAACCCTCCTACGAAAAACTGTTTTTT. Protein product: CASSQPSYEKLFF.